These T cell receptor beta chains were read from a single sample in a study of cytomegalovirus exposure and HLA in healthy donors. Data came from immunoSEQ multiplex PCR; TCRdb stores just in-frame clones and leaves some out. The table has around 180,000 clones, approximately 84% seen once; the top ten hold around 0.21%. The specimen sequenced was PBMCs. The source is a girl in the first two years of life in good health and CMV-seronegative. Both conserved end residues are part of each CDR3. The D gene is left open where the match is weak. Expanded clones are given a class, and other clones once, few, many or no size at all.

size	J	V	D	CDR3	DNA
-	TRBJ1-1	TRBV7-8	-	CASSIKDRPNTEAFF	TGTGCCAGCAGCATAAAGGACAGACCTAACACTGAAGCTTTCTTT
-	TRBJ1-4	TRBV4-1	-	CASSSSSLTGEKLFF	TGCGCCAGCAGCTCCTCCAGCCTGACGGGTGAAAAACTGTTTTTT
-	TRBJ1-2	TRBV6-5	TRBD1	CASSKTTGNYGYTF	TGTGCCAGCAGTAAAACGACAGGGAACTATGGCTACACCTTC
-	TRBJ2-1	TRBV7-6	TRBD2	CASSLSSGGAYNEQFF	TGTGCCAGCAGCTTGTCTAGCGGGGGGGCCTACAATGAGCAGTTCTTC
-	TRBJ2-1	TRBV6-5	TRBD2	CASSYSRLAEDNEQFF	TGTGCCAGCAGTTACTCCCGACTAGCGGAGGACAATGAGCAGTTCTTC
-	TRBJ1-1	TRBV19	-	CASSNRVDTEASF	TGTGCCAGTAGTAACAGGGTAGACACTGAAGCTTCCTTT
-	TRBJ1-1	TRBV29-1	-	CSVEGTVSGEAFF	TGCAGCGTTGAAGGAACGGTGTCAGGTGAAGCTTTCTTT
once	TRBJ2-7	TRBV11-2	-	CASSLGALTYEQYF	TGTGCCAGCAGCTTGGGGGCATTAACCTACGAGCAGTACTTC
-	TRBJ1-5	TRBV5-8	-	CASSLVISNQPQHF	TGTGCCAGCAGCTTGGTTATTAGCAATCAGCCCCAGCATTTT
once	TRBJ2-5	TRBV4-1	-	CASSQGPQETQYF	TGCGCCAGCAGCCAAGGTCCCCAGGAGACCCAGTACTTC
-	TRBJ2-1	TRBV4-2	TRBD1	CASSQDPPWATGTVNEQFF	TGTGCCAGCAGCCAAGACCCTCCCTGGGCGACCGGGACAGTCAATGAGCAGTTCTTC
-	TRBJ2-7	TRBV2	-	CASSATGYEQYF	TGTGCCAGCAGCGCTACAGGTTACGAGCAGTACTTC
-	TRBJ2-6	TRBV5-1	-	CASSIDRAGANVLTF	TGCGCCAGCAGCATTGACAGAGCTGGGGCCAACGTCCTGACTTTC
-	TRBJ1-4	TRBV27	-	CASQGQGFGKLFF	TGTGCCTCGCAGGGGCAGGGTTTTGGAAAACTGTTTTTT
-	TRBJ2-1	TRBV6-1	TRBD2	CASSALAGAYNEQFF	TGTGCCAGCAGTGCCTTAGCGGGAGCCTACAATGAGCAGTTCTTC
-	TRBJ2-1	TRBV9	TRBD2	CASSVDGGASSYNEQFF	TGTGCCAGCAGCGTAGACGGGGGGGCAAGCTCCTACAATGAGCAGTTCTTC
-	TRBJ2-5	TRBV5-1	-	CASSPLVGRETQYF	TGCGCCAGCAGCCCCCTGGTAGGGAGAGAGACCCAGTACTTC
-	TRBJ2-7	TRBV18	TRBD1	CASSPATARSQGQGIYEQYF	TGTGCCAGCTCACCGGCAACTGCCAGATCCCAGGGACAGGGGATCTACGAGCAGTACTTC
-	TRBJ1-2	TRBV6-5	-	CASTAPGLHGYTF	TGTGCCAGCACTGCCCCAGGGCTGCATGGCTACACCTTC
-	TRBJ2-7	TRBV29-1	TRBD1	CSATGAPYEQYF	TGCAGCGCGACAGGGGCCCCCTACGAGCAGTACTTC
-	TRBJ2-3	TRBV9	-	CASSVGREQTDTQYF	TGTGCCAGCAGCGTAGGTCGGGAGCAAACAGATACGCAGTATTTT
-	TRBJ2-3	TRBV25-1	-	CASRDRHTDTQYF	TGTGCCAGCAGGGACAGACACACAGATACGCAGTATTTT
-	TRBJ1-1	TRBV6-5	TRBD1	CASSSDRPHNEAFF	TGTGCCAGCAGCTCGGACAGGCCCCATAATGAAGCTTTCTTT
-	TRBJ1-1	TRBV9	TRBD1	CASSQKTGANTEAFF	TGTGCCAGCAGCCAAAAGACAGGGGCTAACACTGAAGCTTTCTTT
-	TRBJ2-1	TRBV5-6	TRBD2	CASSPLAGGSYNEQFF	TGTGCCAGCAGCCCCCTAGCGGGGGGTTCCTACAATGAGCAGTTCTTC
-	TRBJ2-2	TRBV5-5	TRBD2	CASSTPGLAKRMDTGELFF	TGTGCCAGCAGCACCCCGGGACTAGCGAAACGGATGGACACCGGGGAGCTGTTTTTT
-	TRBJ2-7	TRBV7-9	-	CASSPSSYEQYF	TGTGCCAGCAGCCCCAGCTCCTACGAGCAGTACTTC
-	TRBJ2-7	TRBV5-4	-	CASSAAGFYEQYF	TGTGCCAGCAGCGCAGCGGGCTTTTACGAGCAGTACTTC
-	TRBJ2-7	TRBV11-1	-	CASSLVGGNSYEQYF	TGTGCCAGCAGCTTAGTGGGCGGGAACTCCTACGAGCAGTACTTC
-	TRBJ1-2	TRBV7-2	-	CASSLAQGYGYTF	TGTGCCAGCAGCTTAGCGCAGGGGTATGGCTACACCTTC
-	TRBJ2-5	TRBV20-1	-	CSARTRGTQYF	TGCAGTGCTAGAACCAGAGGGACCCAGTACTTC
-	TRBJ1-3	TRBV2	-	CASTALSSGNTIYF	TGTGCCAGCACCGCACTTAGCTCTGGAAACACCATATATTTT